Listed below are T cell receptor beta chains from one sample, sequenced in a study of blood T cell repertoires in COVID-19. Profiled with immunoSEQ multiplex PCR; TCRdb holds only in-frame clones, not every one. The sample carries 65,000 to 80,000 clones, over 70% recorded once. The sequencing sample was made of peripheral blood. These receptors were collected from a man over 45 with active COVID-19. CDR3s include the opening cysteine and the closing phenylalanine or tryptophan. D genes are given only for firm matches. The listing skips clone size in some rows; elsewhere it reads once, few, many or a size class.

j_gene | abundance | v_gene | d_gene | CDR3aa | CDR3nt
TRBJ1-1 | - | TRBV3-1/TRBV3-2 | TRBD1 | CASSQDHHDRVSTEAFF | TGTGCCAGCAGCCAAGATCACCACGACAGGGTTAGCACTGAAGCTTTCTTT
TRBJ1-2 | - | TRBV18 | - | CASSPSRNYGYTF | TGTGCCAGCTCACCATCCAGAAACTATGGCTACACCTTC
TRBJ1-1 | - | TRBV2 | - | CASGRGLSMNTEAFF | TGTGCCAGCGGACGGGGACTGAGCATGAACACTGAAGCTTTCTTT
TRBJ2-7 | - | TRBV3-1/TRBV3-2 | - | CASSQGGREKVEQYF | TGTGCCAGCAGCCAAGGGGGGCGGGAGAAGGTCGAGCAGTACTTC
TRBJ2-7 | - | TRBV18 | TRBD2 | CASSSGRGARKGEQYF | TGTGCCAGCTCATCAGGGAGGGGAGCCCGAAAGGGGGAGCAGTACTTC
TRBJ2-1 | - | TRBV5-1 | TRBD2 | CASSPVLAGGRGDAEQFF | TGCGCCAGCAGCCCGGTGCTAGCGGGGGGGAGGGGGGACGCTGAGCAGTTCTTC
TRBJ2-1 | - | TRBV5-1 | TRBD1 | CASSGQGYEQFF | TGCGCCAGCAGCGGACAGGGCTATGAGCAGTTCTTC
TRBJ2-1 | - | TRBV4-2 | TRBD2 | CASSQVAGGRDEQFF | TGTGCCAGCAGCCAAGTTGCGGGGGGGCGAGATGAGCAGTTCTTC
TRBJ1-6 | - | TRBV4-3 | TRBD1 | CASSQYRDRLSPLHF | TGCGCCAGCAGCCAATATCGGGACAGGCTTTCACCCCTCCACTTT
TRBJ2-5 | - | TRBV12-3/TRBV12-4 | - | CASSIRAGETQYF | TGTGCCAGCAGCATACGAGCGGGAGAGACCCAGTACTTC
TRBJ2-3 | - | TRBV19 | TRBD2 | CASSIWLAGEDTQYF | TGTGCCAGTAGTATATGGCTAGCGGGAGAGGATACGCAGTATTTT
TRBJ2-3 | - | TRBV5-6 | TRBD2 | CASQLAAIPLYF | TGTGCCAGCCAACTAGCGGCCATCCCGCTGTATTTT
TRBJ1-6 | once | TRBV7-6 | TRBD1 | CASSLADRPSSYNSPLHF | TGTGCCAGCAGCTTAGCGGACAGGCCGAGCTCCTATAATTCACCCCTCCACTTT
TRBJ2-3 | - | TRBV5-1 | TRBD2 | CASSLGLAGFTDTQYF | TGCGCCAGCAGCTTGGGGCTAGCGGGATTCACAGATACGCAGTATTTT
TRBJ2-5 | - | TRBV7-3 | TRBD2 | CASSFSGGYQETQYF | TGTGCCAGCAGCTTTAGCGGGGGGTACCAAGAGACCCAGTACTTC
TRBJ2-2 | - | TRBV7-2 | - | CASSLASPGELFF | TGTGCCAGCAGCTTAGCTAGCCCCGGGGAGCTGTTTTTT
TRBJ1-4 | few | TRBV27 | - | CASSLNGGTPGKLFF | TGTGCCAGCAGTTTAAACGGGGGAACTCCGGGAAAACTGTTTTTT
TRBJ2-5 | - | TRBV4-2 | - | CASSQRGGGEETQYF | TGTGCCAGCAGCCAAAGGGGGGGAGGGGAAGAGACCCAGTACTTC
TRBJ1-1 | - | TRBV29-1 | - | CSTLGGRGTNTEAFF | TGCAGCACCCTAGGGGGGAGGGGGACGAACACTGAAGCTTTCTTT
TRBJ1-6 | - | TRBV6-2/TRBV6-3 | - | CASTPSRGYNSPLHF | TGTGCCAGCACCCCGTCCAGGGGCTATAATTCACCCCTCCACTTT
TRBJ1-1 | once | TRBV12-3/TRBV12-4 | TRBD1 | CASSLGGTGEAFF | TGTGCCAGCAGTTTAGGCGGGACAGGTGAAGCTTTCTTT
TRBJ2-1 | - | TRBV19 | - | CASSSNFGGARTYNEQFF | TGTGCCAGTAGTAGCAATTTTGGAGGCGCCAGGACCTACAATGAGCAGTTCTTC
TRBJ2-5 | - | TRBV21-1 | - | CASSNGQQETQYF | TGTGCCAGCAGCAATGGACAGCAAGAGACCCAGTACTTC
TRBJ1-2 | - | TRBV24-1 | - | CATSEEGSYGYTF | TGTGCCACCAGTGAGGAGGGAAGCTATGGCTACACCTTC
TRBJ2-5 | - | TRBV24-1 | TRBD2 | CATSDATPSSRGAQYF | TGTGCCACCAGTGACGCTACTCCGTCTTCACGGGGGGCCCAGTACTTC
TRBJ2-2 | many | TRBV28 | TRBD1 | CASRATGAGELFF | TGTGCCAGCAGGGCTACAGGGGCCGGGGAGCTGTTTTTT
TRBJ2-7 | - | TRBV21-1 | - | CASSKTGGRGGHEQYF | TGTGCCAGCAGCAAAACGGGGGGCCGGGGGGGCCACGAGCAGTACTTC
TRBJ2-1 | once | TRBV24-1 | TRBD2 | CATSDLSGGVYNEQFF | TGTGCCACCAGTGATTTGAGCGGGGGGGTATACAATGAGCAGTTCTTC
TRBJ2-1 | - | TRBV7-2 | TRBD2 | CASSPGRSYNEQFF | TGTGCCAGCAGCCCCGGGAGGTCCTACAATGAGCAGTTCTTC
TRBJ2-3 | - | TRBV9 | TRBD1 | CASSVSTGDRTDTQYF | TGTGCCAGCAGCGTATCGACAGGGGACAGGACAGATACGCAGTATTTT
TRBJ1-5 | - | TRBV6-2/TRBV6-3 | TRBD1 | CASSYTRDRTKSNQPQHF | TGTGCCAGCAGTTACACCCGGGACAGAACTAAGAGCAATCAGCCCCAGCATTTT
TRBJ2-1 | - | TRBV11-2 | TRBD2 | CASSPTSVSGNEQFF | TGTGCCAGCAGCCCGACTAGCGTTTCCGGCAATGAGCAGTTCTTC
TRBJ2-7 | - | TRBV2 | TRBD2 | CASSDRAFAGQSGIYEQYF | TGTGCCAGCAGTGATAGGGCATTCGCCGGCCAAAGCGGGATTTACGAGCAGTACTTC